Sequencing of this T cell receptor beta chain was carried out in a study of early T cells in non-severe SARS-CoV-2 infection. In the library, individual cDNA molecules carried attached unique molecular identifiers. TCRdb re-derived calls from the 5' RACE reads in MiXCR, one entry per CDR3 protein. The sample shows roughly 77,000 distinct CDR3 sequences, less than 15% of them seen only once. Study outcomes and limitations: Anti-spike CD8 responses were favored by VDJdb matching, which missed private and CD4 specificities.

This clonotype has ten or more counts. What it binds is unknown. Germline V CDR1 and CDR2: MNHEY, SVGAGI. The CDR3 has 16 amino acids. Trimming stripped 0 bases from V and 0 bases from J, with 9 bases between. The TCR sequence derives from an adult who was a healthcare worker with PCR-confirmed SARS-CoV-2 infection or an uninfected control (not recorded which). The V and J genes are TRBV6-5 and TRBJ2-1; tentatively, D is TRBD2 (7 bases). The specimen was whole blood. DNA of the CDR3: TGTGCCAGCAGTTACTCTGGGGGGGCCTCCTACAATGAGCAGTTCTTC. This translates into CASSYSGGASYNEQFF.